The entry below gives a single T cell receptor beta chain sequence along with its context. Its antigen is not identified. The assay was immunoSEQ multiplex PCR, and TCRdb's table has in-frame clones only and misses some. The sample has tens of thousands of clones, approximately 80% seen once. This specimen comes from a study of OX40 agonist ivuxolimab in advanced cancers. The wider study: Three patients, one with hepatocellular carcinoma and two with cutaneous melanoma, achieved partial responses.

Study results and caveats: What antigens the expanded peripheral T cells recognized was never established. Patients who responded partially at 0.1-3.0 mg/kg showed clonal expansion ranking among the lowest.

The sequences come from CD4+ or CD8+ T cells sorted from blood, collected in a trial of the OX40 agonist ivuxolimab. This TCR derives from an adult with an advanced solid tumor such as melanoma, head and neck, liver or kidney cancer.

CDR3 in amino acids: CASRKDRDYYNSPLHF. DNA for the CDR3: TGTGCCAGCAGAAAGGACAGGGACTACTATAATTCACCCCTCCACTTT. J is TRBJ1-6 and V is TRBV9; 8 bases are a match to TRBD1. V gave up 5 bases and J gave up 3 bases; unmatched junction bases: 7. The CDR3 covers 16 residues. The germline V gene has CDR1 SGDLS and CDR2 YYNGEE.